Here is one T cell receptor beta chain with its context. The data originate from a study of blood T cell repertoires in COVID-19. The wider study: PBMCs, B-cell-depleted T cells, or T cells provided the cDNA or gDNA that made up the material.

V was pared by 3 bases and J by 5 bases, with 5 bases between. This CDR3 has 11 amino acids. Measured with immunoSEQ multiplex PCR; TCRdb has only the in-frame clones, and not every one. The data hold 110,000 or so clones, with approximately 84% observed a single time. This chain uses TRBV12-3 or TRBV12-4 with TRBJ2-7; no clear D gene. The specimen sequenced was peripheral blood. This receptor was identified in a man in his forties with acute or convalescent COVID-19. CDR3 region: CASSLSHEQYF. The CDR3 DNA follows: TGTGCCAGCAGTTTGAGCCACGAGCAGTACTTC.